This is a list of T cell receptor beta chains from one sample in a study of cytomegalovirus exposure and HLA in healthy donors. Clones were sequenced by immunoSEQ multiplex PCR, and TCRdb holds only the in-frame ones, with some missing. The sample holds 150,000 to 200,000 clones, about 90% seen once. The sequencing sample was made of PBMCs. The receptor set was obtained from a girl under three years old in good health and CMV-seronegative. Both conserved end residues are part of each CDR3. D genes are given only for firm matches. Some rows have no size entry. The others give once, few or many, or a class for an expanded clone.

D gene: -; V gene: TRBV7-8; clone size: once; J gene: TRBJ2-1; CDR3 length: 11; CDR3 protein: CATHSYNEQFF; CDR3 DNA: TGTGCCACCCATTCCTACAATGAGCAGTTCTTC
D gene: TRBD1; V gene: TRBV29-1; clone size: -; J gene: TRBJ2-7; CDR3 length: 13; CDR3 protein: CSVDRTGFNEQYF; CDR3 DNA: TGCAGCGTTGACCGGACAGGGTTCAACGAGCAGTACTTC
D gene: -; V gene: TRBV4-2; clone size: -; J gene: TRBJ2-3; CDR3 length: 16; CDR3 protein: CASSQDSRGPTDTQYF; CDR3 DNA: TGTGCCAGCAGCCAAGATTCGAGAGGGCCCACAGATACGCAGTATTTT
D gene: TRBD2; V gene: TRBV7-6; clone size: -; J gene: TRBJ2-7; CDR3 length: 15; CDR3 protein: CASSFLTSGRREQYF; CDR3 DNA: TGTGCCAGCAGCTTCCTGACTAGCGGGAGGCGGGAGCAGTACTTC
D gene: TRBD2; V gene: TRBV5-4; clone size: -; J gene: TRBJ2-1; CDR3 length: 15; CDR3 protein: CASSLWLAGSGEQFF; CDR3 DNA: TGTGCCAGCAGCTTGTGGCTAGCGGGCTCGGGAGAGCAGTTCTTC
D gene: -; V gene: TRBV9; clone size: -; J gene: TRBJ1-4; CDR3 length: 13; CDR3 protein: CASSVDPGIGLFF; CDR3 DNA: TGTGCCAGCAGCGTAGATCCAGGGATAGGACTGTTTTTT
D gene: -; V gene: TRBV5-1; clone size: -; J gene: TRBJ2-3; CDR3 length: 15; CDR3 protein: CASRFAGFRTDTQYF; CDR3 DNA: TGCGCCAGCAGATTTGCGGGATTTAGGACAGATACGCAGTATTTT
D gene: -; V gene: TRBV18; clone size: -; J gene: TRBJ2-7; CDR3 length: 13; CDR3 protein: CASSPRTGYEQYF; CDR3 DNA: TGTGCCAGCTCACCAAGAACAGGCTACGAGCAGTACTTC
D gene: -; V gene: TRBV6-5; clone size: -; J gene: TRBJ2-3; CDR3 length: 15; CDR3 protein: CASSYGRGLTDTQYF; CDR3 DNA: TGTGCCAGCAGTTACGGGCGTGGGTTGACAGATACGCAGTATTTT
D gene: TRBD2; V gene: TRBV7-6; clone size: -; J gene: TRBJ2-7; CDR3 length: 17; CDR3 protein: CASSSNILAGGTYEQYF; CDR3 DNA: TGTGCCAGCAGTTCAAACATACTAGCGGGAGGGACCTACGAGCAGTACTTC
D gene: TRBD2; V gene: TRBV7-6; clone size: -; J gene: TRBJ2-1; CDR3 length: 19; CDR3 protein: CASSLRLAGGLSSYNEQFF; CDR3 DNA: TGTGCCAGCAGCTTAAGACTAGCGGGGGGCCTGAGCTCCTACAATGAGCAGTTCTTC
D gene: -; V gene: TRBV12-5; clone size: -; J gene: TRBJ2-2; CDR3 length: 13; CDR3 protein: CASGLRQAGELFF; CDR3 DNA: TGTGCTAGTGGTTTGAGGCAGGCCGGGGAGCTGTTTTTT
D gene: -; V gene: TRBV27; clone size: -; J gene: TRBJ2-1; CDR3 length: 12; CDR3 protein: CASSLRGNEQFF; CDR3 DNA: TGTGCCAGCAGTTTACGGGGCAATGAGCAGTTCTTC
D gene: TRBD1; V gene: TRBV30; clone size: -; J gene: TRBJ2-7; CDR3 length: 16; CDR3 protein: CAWRPRQGFSSYEQYF; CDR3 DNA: TGTGCCTGGAGACCCCGACAGGGTTTTAGCTCCTACGAGCAGTACTTC
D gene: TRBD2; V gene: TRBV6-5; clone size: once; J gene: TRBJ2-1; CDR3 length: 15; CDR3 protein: CASTQGLAGYNEQFF; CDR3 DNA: TGTGCCAGCACCCAGGGACTAGCGGGGTACAATGAGCAGTTCTTC
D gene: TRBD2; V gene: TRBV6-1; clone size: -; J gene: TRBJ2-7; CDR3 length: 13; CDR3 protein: CASSERISGGTYF; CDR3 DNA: TGTGCCAGCAGTGAGCGCATTAGCGGGGGAACTTACTTC
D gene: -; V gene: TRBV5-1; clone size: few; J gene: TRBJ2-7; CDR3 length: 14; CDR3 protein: CASSPDRILYEQYF; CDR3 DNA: TGCGCCAGCAGCCCCGACAGGATCCTCTACGAGCAGTACTTC
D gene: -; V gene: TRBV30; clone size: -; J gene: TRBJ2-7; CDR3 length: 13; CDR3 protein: CAWSVYRDYEQYF; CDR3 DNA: TGTGCCTGGAGTGTGTACAGGGACTACGAGCAGTACTTC
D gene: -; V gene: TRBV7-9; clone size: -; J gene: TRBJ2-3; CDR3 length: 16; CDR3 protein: CASSLGKRTGTDTQYF; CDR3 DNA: TGTGCCAGCAGCTTAGGGAAGCGGACAGGCACAGATACGCAGTATTTT
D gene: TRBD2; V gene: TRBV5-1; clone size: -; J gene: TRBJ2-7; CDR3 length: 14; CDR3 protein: CASSPGTTNYEQYF; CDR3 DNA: TGCGCCAGCAGCCCCGGGACTACCAACTACGAGCAGTACTTC
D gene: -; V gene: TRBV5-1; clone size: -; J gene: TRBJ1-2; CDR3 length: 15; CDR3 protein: CASSLPGGSNYGYTF; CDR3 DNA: TGCGCCAGCAGCTTACCCGGGGGAAGTAACTATGGCTACACCTTC
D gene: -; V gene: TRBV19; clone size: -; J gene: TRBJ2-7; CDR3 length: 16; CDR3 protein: CASSIRGREANREQYF; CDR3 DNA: TGTGCCAGTAGTATACGCGGCAGGGAGGCAAACCGCGAGCAGTACTTC
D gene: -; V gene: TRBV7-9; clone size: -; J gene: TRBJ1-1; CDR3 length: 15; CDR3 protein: CASSLTSPRQTEAFF; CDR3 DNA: TGTGCCAGCAGCCTAACGTCCCCCCGTCAAACTGAAGCTTTCTTT